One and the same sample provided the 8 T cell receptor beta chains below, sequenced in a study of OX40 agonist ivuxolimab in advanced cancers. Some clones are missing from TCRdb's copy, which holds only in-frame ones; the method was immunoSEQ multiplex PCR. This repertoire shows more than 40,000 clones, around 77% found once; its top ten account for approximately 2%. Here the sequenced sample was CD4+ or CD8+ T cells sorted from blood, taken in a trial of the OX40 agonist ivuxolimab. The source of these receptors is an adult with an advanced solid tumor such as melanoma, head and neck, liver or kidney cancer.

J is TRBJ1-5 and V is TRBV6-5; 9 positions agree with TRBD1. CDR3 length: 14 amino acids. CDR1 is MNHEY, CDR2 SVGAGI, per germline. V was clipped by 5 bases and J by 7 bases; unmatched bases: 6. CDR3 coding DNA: TGTGCCAGCAGTGAACAGGGGGCAAAACAGCCCCAGCATTTT. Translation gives CASSEQGAKQPQHF.

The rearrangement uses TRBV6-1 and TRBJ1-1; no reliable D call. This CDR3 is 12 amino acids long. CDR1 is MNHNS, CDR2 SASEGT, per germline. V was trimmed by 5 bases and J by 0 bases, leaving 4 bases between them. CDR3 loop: CASSFMNTEAFF. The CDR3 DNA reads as TGTGCCAGCAGTTTCATGAACACTGAAGCTTTCTTT.

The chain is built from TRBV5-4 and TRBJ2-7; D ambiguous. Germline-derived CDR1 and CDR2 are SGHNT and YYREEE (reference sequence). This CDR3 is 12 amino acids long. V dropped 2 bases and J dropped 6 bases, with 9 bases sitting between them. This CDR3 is CASSFPQGEQYF. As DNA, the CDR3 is TGTGCCAGCAGCTTCCCTCAAGGCGAGCAGTACTTC.

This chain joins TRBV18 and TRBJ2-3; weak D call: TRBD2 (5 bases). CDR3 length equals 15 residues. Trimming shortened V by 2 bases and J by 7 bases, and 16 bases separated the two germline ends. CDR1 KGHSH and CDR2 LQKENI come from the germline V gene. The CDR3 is CASSPSGGYGNTQYF. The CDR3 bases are TGTGCCAGCTCACCAAGTGGCGGATACGGGAATACGCAGTATTTT.

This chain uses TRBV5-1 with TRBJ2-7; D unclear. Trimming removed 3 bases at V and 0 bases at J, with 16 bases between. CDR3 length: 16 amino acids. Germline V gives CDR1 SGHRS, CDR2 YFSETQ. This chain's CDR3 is CASSSGPRTDSYEQYF. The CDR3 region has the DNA TGCGCCAGCAGCTCGGGCCCCCGGACGGACTCCTACGAGCAGTACTTC.

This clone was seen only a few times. In DNA form, the CDR3 reads TGTGCCTGGAGTGCTCTGTGGGAGAAAAAACTGTTTTTT. Its translation: CAWSALWEKKLFF. The chain recombines TRBV30 with TRBJ1-4, with D unclear. Germline CDR1 GTSNPN, CDR2 SVGIG (reference sequence). Trimming took 1 base from V and 9 from J, leaving 12 bases between them. The CDR3 has 13 amino acids.

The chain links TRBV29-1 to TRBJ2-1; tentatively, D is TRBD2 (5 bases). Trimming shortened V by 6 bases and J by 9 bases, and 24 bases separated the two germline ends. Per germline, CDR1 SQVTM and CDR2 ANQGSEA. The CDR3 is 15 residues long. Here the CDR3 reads CSVPPAGTPWGEQFF. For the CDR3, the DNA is TGCAGCGTCCCCCCGGCGGGCACACCCTGGGGTGAGCAGTTCTTC.

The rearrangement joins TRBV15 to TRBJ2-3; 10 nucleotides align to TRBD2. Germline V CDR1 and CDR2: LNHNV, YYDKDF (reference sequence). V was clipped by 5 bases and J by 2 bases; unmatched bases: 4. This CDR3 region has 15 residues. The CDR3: CATSPGLANTDTQYF. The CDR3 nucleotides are TGTGCCACCAGCCCGGGACTAGCGAACACAGATACGCAGTATTTT.